These 22 T cell receptor beta chains originate from one sample sequenced in a study of blood T cell repertoires in COVID-19. Only in-frame clones appear in the TCRdb table, and some are missing; sequencing was by immunoSEQ multiplex PCR. Among fewer than 500,000 clones, about 87% were seen once, and the ten largest hold about 0.91%. Material: peripheral blood. These receptors all come from a young man with COVID-19, enrolled during active disease.

This clone was seen a single time. V and J are TRBV19 and TRBJ1-5, with TRBD1 matching over 8 bases. The V gene end was trimmed by 5 bases and the J gene end by 1 base; junction bases not matched to a gene: 7. Per germline, CDR1 LNHDA and CDR2 SQIVND (reference sequence). This CDR3 comprises 16 residues. In DNA form, the CDR3 reads TGTGCCAGTAGTCCACGACAGGGGTACAGCAATCAGCCCCAGCATTTT. Its protein is CASSPRQGYSNQPQHF.

This sequence joins TRBV14 and TRBJ1-2, with TRBD1 matching 8 bases. V dropped 4 bases and J dropped 6; count of bases not matched to a gene: 10. Germline lookup yields CDR1 SGHDN and CDR2 FVKESK. This CDR3 has 15 amino acids. CDR3 sequence reads: CASSRSTGVGHGYTF. CDR3 nucleotide sequence: TGTGCCAGCAGCCGGTCGACAGGGGTAGGGCATGGCTACACCTTC.

This chain's CDR3 is CASGQFSGRDYGYTF. The DNA for the CDR3 is TGTGCCAGCGGTCAATTTTCGGGCAGGGACTATGGCTACACCTTC. The J gene is TRBJ1-2, the V gene TRBV25-1, with a possible D match to TRBD1 (5 bases). The CDR3 runs 15 residues. Trimming shortened V by 8 bases and J by 3 bases, and 19 bases separated the two germline ends. In germline, CDR1 is MGHDK, CDR2 SYGVNS.

This chain joins TRBV24-1 and TRBJ1-5; D ambiguous. The CDR3 totals 14 residues. The V end lost 2 bases, the J end lost 7 bases, and 11 bases lay between the germline ends. CDR1 and CDR2 (germline): KGHDR, SFDVKD. CDR3 sequence (DNA): TGTGCCACCAGTGATTCTTTGGGGAGCCAGCCCCAGCATTTT. Translated: CATSDSLGSQPQHF.

The chain is built from TRBV19 and TRBJ2-3; TRBD1 matches at 9 bases. The V segment lost 3 bases and the J segment 6 bases; nucleotides outside the gene matches: 13. The germline V gene has CDR1 LNHDA and CDR2 SQIVND (reference sequence). There are 17 residues in the CDR3. Written as DNA, the CDR3 is TGTGCCAGTAGTATTCTTTCTGGGACAGGGCTACTTGATACGCAGTATTTT. Translation gives CASSILSGTGLLDTQYF.

V gene TRBV27 combines with J gene TRBJ2-3; possible D gene TRBD1, 6 bases. The CDR3 spans 15 residues. Germline V lookup: CDR1 MNHEY, CDR2 SMNVEV (reference sequence). Trimming shortened V by 6 bases and J by 1 base, and 14 bases separated the two germline ends. Written as DNA, the CDR3 is TGTGCCAGCAGAGAAGTTGAGGGGGGCACAGATACGCAGTATTTT. This translates into CASREVEGGTDTQYF.

V usage is TRBV11-2 and J usage is TRBJ2-1, with 8 bases fitting TRBD2. Germline CDR1 and CDR2: SGHAT and FQNNGV. CDR3 length: 14 amino acids. With V trimmed by 5 bases and J by 4 bases, 4 bases remained unmatched. The CDR3, as DNA: TGTGCCAGCAGCCGGACTAGCCGTTACAATGAGCAGTTCTTC. Translation: CASSRTSRYNEQFF.

The chain recombines TRBV5-1 with TRBJ2-1; tentatively, D is TRBD2 (6 bases). The CDR3 is 13 amino acids. CDR1 is SGHRS, CDR2 YFSETQ, per germline. The V and J ends lost 0 bases and 8 bases respectively, with 9 bases between them. The CDR3 sequence: CASSLEASDEQFF. CDR3 DNA sequence: TGCGCCAGCAGCTTGGAGGCTAGCGATGAGCAGTTCTTC.

The V gene is TRBV3-1 (or the pseudogene TRBV3-2), the J gene TRBJ1-3; 7 bases map to TRBD1. Losses at the gene ends were 4 bases for V and 0 bases for J; bases not matched to a gene: 6. The CDR3 consists of 16 residues. The germline gives CDR1 LGHDT, CDR2 YNNKEL (reference sequence). CDR3 amino acids: CASSPGTEPSGNTIYF. The DNA of the CDR3 is TGTGCCAGCAGCCCGGGGACAGAGCCCTCTGGAAACACCATATATTTT.

This chain uses TRBV7-6 with TRBJ2-1; the match to TRBD1 covers 7 bases. The germline CDR1 and CDR2 sequences are SGHVS and FNYEAQ. The CDR3 has 14 residues. Germline trimming cut 5 bases from V and 12 bases from J; bases unmatched to any gene: 13. CDR3 coding DNA: TGTGCCAGCAGCCAAGGGACAGCCCAGTCAGGGCAGTTCTTC. Residues: CASSQGTAQSGQFF.

The chain combines TRBV15 with TRBJ1-6; 7 nucleotides line up with TRBD1. Per the germline V gene, CDR1 is LNHNV and CDR2 is YYDKDF (reference sequence). The CDR3 covers 16 residues. V was clipped by 6 bases and J by 3 bases; unmatched bases: 8. CDR3 sequence (DNA): TGTGCCACCAGGCGACAGGGAAGAGGCTATAATTCACCCCTCCACTTT. Its protein is CATRRQGRGYNSPLHF.

This sequence joins TRBV10-1 and TRBJ1-5; the match to TRBD1 covers 7 bases. The CDR3 runs 16 residues. The germline CDR1 and CDR2 sequences are WNHNN and SYGVQD (reference sequence). V was pared by 4 bases and J by 0 bases, with 6 bases of the junction left unmatched. CDR3 sequence: CASSGRGLGSNQPQHF. The CDR3 DNA reads TGCGCCAGCAGTGGCAGGGGGTTAGGTAGCAATCAGCCCCAGCATTTT.

The chain employs TRBV28 and TRBJ2-2, with D possibly matching TRBD1 (5 bases). CDR3 length equals 14 residues. The germline gives CDR1 MDHEN, CDR2 SYDVKM. The V gene lost 3 bases and the J gene lost 8 bases, with 13 bases spanning the gap. The CDR3 DNA reads as TGTGCCAGCAGTTTGCAGGGTGTGAGAGGGGAGCTGTTTTTT. It is translated as CASSLQGVRGELFF. The full variable domain, completed using reference TRBV28 and TRBJ2-2, is DVKVTQSSRYLVKRTGEKVFLECVQDMDHENMFWYRQDPGLGLRLIYFSYDVKMKEKGDIPEGYSVSREKKERFSLILESASTNQTSMYLCASSLQGVRGELFFGEGSRLTVL.

The chain recombines TRBV24-1 with TRBJ2-1, with 10 bases lining up with TRBD2. Germline-derived CDR1 and CDR2 are KGHDR and SFDVKD. V was clipped by 1 base and J by 8 bases; unmatched bases: 10. The CDR3 is 17 residues long. CDR3 nucleotide sequence: TGTGCCACCAGTGATTTTTCTCAGCGGGAGGGCCAGGATGAGCAGTTCTTC. Amino acid sequence: CATSDFSQREGQDEQFF.

The table lists this clone with a count of one. As DNA, the CDR3 is TGTGCCAGCAGCTATGGGGCGGGAGGGGCCAAAAACATTCAGTACTTC. Its translation is CASSYGAGGAKNIQYF. The V call is TRBV7-8, the J call TRBJ2-4; 9 nucleotides match TRBD2. From germline, CDR1 is SGHVS and CDR2 FQNEAQ. The V gene end was trimmed by 4 bases and the J gene end by 1 base; junction bases not matched to a gene: 5. CDR3 length equals 16 residues.

This clone was seen only once. The chain combines TRBV6-5 with TRBJ1-2; D may be TRBD1 (5 bases). This CDR3 spans 13 amino acids. The germline V gene has CDR1 MNHEY and CDR2 SVGAGI. Trimming pared 6 bases from V and 5 bases from J, leaving 13 bases between. As DNA, the CDR3 is TGTGCCAGCAGCCCCGGGACTGTTTATGGCTACACCTTC. This sequence encodes CASSPGTVYGYTF.

The rearrangement uses TRBV9 and TRBJ1-4, with 10 bases matching TRBD1. J gave up 6 bases and V 4 bases, and 9 bases lay outside the gene matches. There are 16 residues in the CDR3. Germline loops: CDR1 SGDLS, CDR2 YYNGEE. The CDR3 region has the DNA TGTGCCAGCAGCCCCTACCCCGGGACAGGGGATGAAAAACTGTTTTTT. Translated, it gives CASSPYPGTGDEKLFF. Filled out from reference TRBV9 and TRBJ1-4, the complete variable domain reads DSGVTQTPKHLITATGQRVTLRCSPRSGDLSVYWYQQSLDQGLQFLIQYYNGEERAKGNILERFSAQQFPDLHSELNLSSLELGDSALYFCASSPYPGTGDEKLFFGSGTQLSVL.

V is TRBV5-1 and J is TRBJ2-2; TRBD2 is a possible D gene (5 bases). V was clipped by 4 bases and J by 8 bases, with 12 bases between them. This CDR3 has 13 residues. CDR1 and CDR2 (germline): SGHRS, YFSETQ. This CDR3 reads CASSPEGRGELFF. CDR3 nucleotides: TGCGCCAGCAGCCCCGAGGGAAGAGGGGAGCTGTTTTTT.

The genes are TRBV5-4 and TRBJ1-2; TRBD1 might be the D (5 bases). V lost 2 bases and J lost 4, with 21 bases in between. Germline CDR1 SGHNT, CDR2 YYREEE (reference sequence). The CDR3 spans 17 residues. CDR3 in DNA: TGTGCCAGCAGCTTTACACCTGCGGGAGGGGTCACCTATGGCTACACCTTC. It yields the protein CASSFTPAGGVTYGYTF.

The V gene is TRBV19, the J gene TRBJ1-4; D possibly corresponds to TRBD1 (5 bases). CDR1 and CDR2 (germline): LNHDA, SQIVND (reference sequence). This CDR3 spans 14 amino acids. V lost 6 bases and J 4 bases, leaving 12 bases between the germline ends. The CDR3 DNA reads as TGTGCCAGTAGAATACCGGGGGGTAATGAAAAACTGTTTTTT. This translates into CASRIPGGNEKLFF.

The chain employs TRBV2 and TRBJ2-5; D ambiguous. This CDR3 is 14 amino acids long. From germline, CDR1 is SNHLY and CDR2 FYNNEI. V was shortened by 0 bases and J by 2 bases, with 7 bases between the two germline ends. CDR3 DNA sequence: TGTGCCAGCAGTGAAGCGTACGGTCAAGAGACCCAGTACTTC. This sequence encodes CASSEAYGQETQYF.

The V call is TRBV3-1 (or the pseudogene TRBV3-2), the J call TRBJ2-2; TRBD1 agrees at 9 bases. Per germline, CDR1 LGHDT and CDR2 YNNKEL (reference sequence). The CDR3 loop spans 16 amino acids. The V gene end was trimmed by 4 bases and the J gene end by 2 bases; junction bases not matched to a gene: 5. CDR3 loop: CASSPHRGRNTGELFF. CDR3 DNA sequence: TGTGCCAGCAGCCCACACAGGGGGCGTAACACCGGGGAGCTGTTTTTT.